The subject of this entry is one TCR beta chain. Its antigen is currently not known. Qualities for individual bases were not recorded, and no much larger clone is one base off. The immunoSEQ Assay, a bias-controlled multiplex PCR, was used to amplify TCRbeta CDR3 regions from genomic DNA. The published analysis was carried out like this. Nucleated cell counts per sample were estimated from amplification of reference gene primers within the assay. Sequence reads were collapsed and filtered to measure the absolute abundance of every unique TCRbeta CDR3 rearrangement. For each sample, productive Simpson clonality was calculated as the square root of Simpson's diversity index across productive rearrangements. Held by TCRdb, this immuneACCESS table contains in-frame sequences only and omits some clones. Under half of the omission traces to an unresolved V gene where checked; the cause of the rest is unknown. Clonal size and the V and J genes are those of that table, whereas D and trimming came from the DNA. This sample lists fewer than 250,000 clones; about 82% were detected once. The top ten clonotypes cover roughly 1.9% of the sample.

This sample was included in a study of blood T cell repertoires in COVID-19 (dated by TCRdb to the early 2020s). In terms of the full investigation: Collaborator samples came from the United States, Italy and Spain and covered acute and convalescent phases of COVID-19. A freely available public database, intended as a resource for researchers studying the immune response to SARS-CoV-2, is where the repertoires were released. Samples were obtained from the ongoing ImmuneRACE study (first 160 participants) and from 1,200 or so subjects provided by 6 global collaborators. The prospective study material was composed of cDNA or gDNA derived from T cells, B-cell-depleted T cells, or PBMCs. Where available, HLA class I and class II types were obtained from metadata supplied by the sample provider rather than from assay-based typing. Deeply sampled blood TCRbeta repertoires from subjects exposed to, actively infected with, or recovered from COVID-19 were included in the dataset. The sample metadata nearly always contained a de-identified subject ID, COVID-19 status, age in years and sex.

Participants in the prospective study were enrolled through a virtual design, were aged 18 to 89 years, and lived in 24 United States geographic areas. In the prospective study, cohorts were assigned on the basis of participant-reported clinical history obtained from a screening survey and a study questionnaire. For ImmuneRACE Cohort 3, a participant was defined as recovered based on two consecutive negative NP/OP PCR tests, clearance by a healthcare professional, or resolution of symptoms. In the prospective study, whole blood, serum and a nasopharyngeal or oropharyngeal swab were collected from each participant by mobile phlebotomists. Participants in the prospective study had the option to provide additional blood draws and questionnaires over a 2-month period. Blood samples from the prospective study were shipped frozen or at room temperature prior to DNA extraction. On the study overall, not on this receptor specifically: The amount of clinical and demographic metadata varied by source and participant and was provided uncurated.

Counted from cysteine to phenylalanine, this CDR3 has 15 amino acids. CDR3 DNA only is kept here, 45 bases in frame from base 1. V has 3 bases trimmed and J has 7 bases trimmed; junction bases matching no gene number 8. Looking up the germline V gene yields CDR1 LGHNA and CDR2 YSLEER. This TCR was recovered from a woman aged 50 to 65 who had recovered from COVID-19. Source material: PBMCs or T cells enriched from blood (not recorded which). The chain was built from TRBV4-3 and TRBJ1-5, with TRBD1 identical over 8 junction bases. The bases read TGCGCCAGCAGCCATGACCAGGGGGCAGGGCAGCCCCAGCATTTT. Translated, it gives CASSHDQGAGQPQHF.